This T cell receptor (beta chain) was recovered during a study of blood T cell repertoires in COVID-19. Study context: From T cells, B-cell-depleted T cells, or PBMCs came the material, which was cDNA or gDNA.

In the original analysis: Reference gene primer amplification in the assay estimated nucleated cell counts. Profiling relied on immunoSEQ multiplex PCR, and the TCRdb table lists in-frame clones only, not all of them. The V and J calls and clone size are taken from that table; D and trimming were inferred from the DNA. Of approximately 250,000 clones in the sample, about 88% were seen once. Participants spanned ages about 18 to 95 years and resided in roughly 26 US areas. Donors were grouped by their self-reported clinical history. J was trimmed by 8 bases and V by 7 bases; bases with no gene match: 13. The CDR3 sequence is 16 residues long. In germline, CDR1 is SNHLY, CDR2 FYNNEI.

The V call is TRBV2, the J call TRBJ2-2; 10 bases map to TRBD1. Material: PBMCs or T cells enriched from blood (not recorded which). The receptor was derived from a man aged 25 to 40 with acute COVID-19. CDR3 bases: TGTGCCAGCAACCGGGACAGGGGCCCTAAGGGAGGGGAGCTGTTTTTT. This gives the protein CASNRDRGPKGGELFF.